The 16 T cell receptor beta chains listed next were all sequenced from one sample in a study of human T cells and chemical hapten exposure. TCRdb itself ran the RACE reads through MiXCR, one entry per CDR3 protein. The sample has roughly 39,000 distinct CDR3 sequences, 10% to 15% seen once. The time point is: patch test 3, about 24 weeks after DPC sensitization. Treatment here: therapeutic diphenylcyclopropenone sensitization with weekly scalp DPC. Total RNA was isolated from whole blood that had not been fractionated. Sample: whole blood, taken in connection with sensitization to the hapten diphenylcyclopropenone (DPC). The receptors were gathered from a woman in her 40s with alopecia areata. Some clones in this sample may be carry-over from other donors' samples.

The sample holds many counts of this clonotype. This chain's CDR3 is CASSQVYEQYF. For the CDR3, the DNA is TGTGCCAGCAGCCAAGTCTACGAGCAGTACTTC. The J gene is TRBJ2-7, the V gene TRBV3-1; D unresolved. V shed 1 base and J shed 3 bases, with 1 base lying between them. The germline V gene encodes CDR1 LGHDT and CDR2 YNNKEL (reference sequence). The CDR3 has 11 residues.

This chain joins TRBV28 and TRBJ2-7; 7 bases are shared with TRBD1. The V gene's germline CDR1 is MDHEN and CDR2 SYDVKM. The V segment lost 3 bases and the J segment 0 bases; nucleotides outside the gene matches: 5. The CDR3 totals 15 residues. The CDR3 DNA reads as TGTGCCAGCAGTTTTACAGGGGCCGGCTCCTACGAGCAGTACTTC. Translated, it gives CASSFTGAGSYEQYF.

In its sample, this clonotype was seen many times. The V and J genes are TRBV18 and TRBJ1-5; D gene uncertain. The CDR3 totals 15 residues. CDR1 KGHSH and CDR2 LQKENI come from the germline V gene. V lost 6 bases, J lost 7 bases, and 19 bases lay in between. The CDR3 reads CASSHDRREGQPQHF. The CDR3 region has the DNA TGTGCCAGCTCTCACGATCGACGGGAAGGGCAGCCCCAGCATTTT.

The sample holds a few counts of this clonotype. This chain uses TRBV2 with TRBJ2-5; D call uncertain. The CDR3 is 11 amino acids. The V gene lost 2 bases and the J gene lost 5 bases, with 3 bases spanning the gap. CDR1 SNHLY and CDR2 FYNNEI come from the germline V gene. The CDR3 nucleotides read TGTGCCAGCAGTGAAATTGAGACCCAGTACTTC. Protein product: CASSEIETQYF.

This clonotype was detected many times. The V gene is TRBV5-1, the J gene TRBJ2-1; D is undetermined. Germline V CDR1 and CDR2: SGHRS, YFSETQ. CDR3 size: 13 residues. V was shortened by 3 bases and J by 4 bases, with 8 bases between the two germline ends. CDR3 residues: CASSSQAYNEQFF. In DNA, the CDR3 is TGCGCCAGCAGCTCCCAGGCGTACAATGAGCAGTTCTTC.

As regards this clonotype: Relative to the germline gene, one junction end is altered; a read error may explain this. The chain uses TRBV28 and TRBJ2-5, with D hard to call. Per germline, CDR1 MDHEN and CDR2 SYDVKM. There are 11 residues in the CDR3. The CDR3, as DNA: TGTGCCAGCAGTTACCAAGGGACCCAGTACTTC. Its translation is CASSYQGTQYF.

This clonotype was seen many times. The rearrangement joins TRBV11-2 to TRBJ2-2, with a weak D call TRBD1 (6 bases). Trimming took 8 bases from V and 4 from J, leaving 11 bases between them. The V gene's germline CDR1 is SGHAT and CDR2 FQNNGV. The CDR3 is 13 amino acids. DNA for the CDR3: TGTGCCAGCGAAGGACAGCCCACCGGGGAGCTGTTTTTT. Its protein is CASEGQPTGELFF.

This clonotype was seen repeatedly, ten times or more. This chain joins TRBV9 and TRBJ1-6; possibly TRBD1 for D (6 bases). With 0 bases removed from V and 8 bases from J, the gap between germline ends came to 9 bases. Germline V gene sequence: CDR1 SGDLS, CDR2 YYNGEE. The length of the CDR3 is 14 residues. CDR3 nucleotide sequence: TGTGCCAGCAGCGTAGGACAGGAGTATTCACCCCTCCACTTT. Amino acids: CASSVGQEYSPLHF. The variable domain in full, completed from reference TRBV9 and TRBJ1-6, reads DSGVTQTPKHLITATGQRVTLRCSPRSGDLSVYWYQQSLDQGLQFLIQYYNGEERAKGNILERFSAQQFPDLHSELNLSSLELGDSALYFCASSVGQEYSPLHFGNGTRLTVT.

This clonotype was recorded at least ten times. DNA for the CDR3: TGCAGTGCTAGATACAGGAGTAAACAAGAGACCCAGTACTTC. Residues: CSARYRSKQETQYF. The chain recombines TRBV20-1 with TRBJ2-5; perhaps TRBD1 as D (5 bases). Germline assignment: CDR1 DFQATT and CDR2 SNEGSKA (reference sequence). Deletions cut 2 bases from V and 2 bases from J, with 12 bases between. There are 14 residues in the CDR3.

The chain recombines TRBV29-1 with TRBJ2-5; TRBD2 might be the D (5 bases). The CDR3 sequence is 12 residues long. Per germline, CDR1 SQVTM and CDR2 ANQGSEA. The V gene lost 4 bases and the J gene lost 3 bases, with 9 bases spanning the gap. The CDR3 loop is CSVGSGKETQYF. Here the CDR3 DNA reads TGCAGCGTTGGGTCCGGGAAAGAGACCCAGTACTTC.

This chain uses TRBV28 with TRBJ1-2; the D gene is possibly TRBD1 (5 bases). V lost 6 bases, J lost 4 bases, and 15 bases lay in between. The CDR3 extends over 14 amino acids. Germline V gene data show CDR1 as MDHEN and CDR2 as SYDVKM. The CDR3 bases are TGTGCCAGCAGCTCCAATGGGGGTGGCTATGGCTACACCTTC. Protein: CASSSNGGGYGYTF.

The genes are TRBV5-1 and TRBJ2-1; 8 bases map to TRBD2. This CDR3 has 14 residues. The germline CDR1 and CDR2 sequences are SGHRS and YFSETQ. The junction had 2 bases not matched to a gene; V was cut back by 1 base and J by 5 bases. The CDR3 region has the DNA TGCGCCAGCAGCTTGACAGCGGGAGACAATGAGCAGTTCTTC. Its protein product is CASSLTAGDNEQFF.

This clonotype was observed at least ten times. The chain combines TRBV10-3 with TRBJ2-5, with TRBD2 matching 7 bases. V lost 3 bases, J lost 2 bases, and 9 bases stayed unmatched. Germline V gene data show CDR1 as ENHRY and CDR2 as SYGVKD. CDR3 length: 16 amino acids. The CDR3 nucleotides are TGTGCCATCAGTGACAGTAAAGGGAGGGTACAAGAGACCCAGTACTTC. It codes for CAISDSKGRVQETQYF.

The gene calls are TRBV9 and TRBJ1-2, with 8 bases aligning to TRBD1. CDR3 size: 16 residues. Trimming at V came to 2 bases and at J to 2 bases, leaving 8 bases not matched to a gene. Germline values: CDR1 SGDLS, CDR2 YYNGEE. This CDR3 is CASSVSPDRDNYGYTF. In nucleotides, the CDR3 is TGTGCCAGCAGCGTGTCCCCGGACAGGGACAACTATGGCTACACCTTC.

This rearrangement joins TRBV28 to TRBJ1-1; no firm D call. The germline V gene encodes CDR1 MDHEN and CDR2 SYDVKM. The CDR3 covers 12 residues. V lost 7 bases, J lost 1 base, and 7 bases lay in between. CDR3 region: CASNEQNTEAFF. CDR3 coding DNA: TGTGCCAGCAATGAGCAGAACACTGAAGCTTTCTTT.

The chain links TRBV29-1 to TRBJ1-1; D gene ambiguous. This CDR3 region has 13 residues. Germline-derived CDR1 and CDR2 are SQVTM and ANQGSEA. V lost 7 bases and J 2 bases, leaving 14 bases between the germline ends. The CDR3: CSAQRGTNTEAFF. CDR3 coding DNA: TGCAGCGCCCAACGCGGTACAAACACTGAAGCTTTCTTT.